A single sample is the source of the 26 T cell receptor beta chains below, sequenced in a study of control samples from healthy donors and cancer patients. Profiled with immunoSEQ multiplex PCR; TCRdb holds only in-frame clones, not every one. This sample has about 410,000 clones; 75% to 95% occur once, and the top ten carry around 6.4%. Sequencing was done on a sample of PBMCs. Source of these receptors: a man aged 35-49 years with head and neck cancer.

The J gene is TRBJ1-1, the V gene TRBV6-5; D is perhaps TRBD1 (5 bases). V lost 0 bases, J lost 1 base, and 12 bases lay in between. This CDR3 contains 16 residues. CDR1 is MNHEY, CDR2 SVGAGI, per germline. The chain's CDR3 is CASSYSDDSENTEAFF. CDR3 nucleotide sequence: TGTGCCAGCAGTTACTCGGACGACAGCGAGAACACTGAAGCTTTCTTT.

This chain links TRBV3-1 (or the pseudogene TRBV3-2) with TRBJ2-2; the D is unclear. Trimming stripped 1 base from V and 6 bases from J, with 6 bases between. The CDR3 has 13 residues. The V gene's germline CDR1 is LGHDT and CDR2 YNNKEL (reference sequence). The CDR3 reads CASSQARSGELFF. The CDR3 bases are TGTGCCAGCAGCCAAGCCCGTTCCGGGGAGCTGTTTTTT.

The rearrangement uses TRBV6-5 and TRBJ2-7; 9 bases are shared with TRBD1. V lost 10 bases, J lost 3 bases, and 7 bases stayed unmatched. There are 13 residues in the CDR3. Germline assignment: CDR1 MNHEY and CDR2 SVGAGI. The CDR3 loop is CATSDRGVYEQYF. The CDR3 DNA follows: TGTGCCACTTCCGACAGGGGGGTCTACGAGCAGTACTTC.

The CDR3 region has the DNA TGTGCCAGCAGAGGTGATACGACTAATGAAAAACTGTTTTTT. Amino acids: CASRGDTTNEKLFF. V usage is TRBV28 and J usage is TRBJ1-4; D is undetermined. The CDR3 is 14 residues long. V shed 6 bases and J shed 2 bases, with 10 bases lying between them. Germline V gene lookup returns CDR1 MDHEN and CDR2 SYDVKM.

The chain employs TRBV6-4 and TRBJ1-5, with unresolved D. CDR3 length: 15 residues. V was cut by 6 bases and J by 4 bases, with 16 bases left in between. CDR1 and CDR2 (germline): MRHNA, SNTAGT. The CDR3 DNA reads TGTGCCAGCAGCCATCGGTACCCCTTGAATCAGCCCCAGCATTTT. Amino acids: CASSHRYPLNQPQHF.

The V call is TRBV13, the J call TRBJ2-7, with 8 bases aligning to TRBD1. Germline lookup yields CDR1 PRHDT and CDR2 FYEKMQ (reference sequence). The CDR3 contains 16 residues. The ends lost 2 bases at V and 6 bases at J; junction bases unmatched: 12. CDR3 in DNA: TGTGCCAGCAGCTTACAGGGGTCAGGGGGCACCTCCGAGCAGTACTTC. It codes for CASSLQGSGGTSEQYF.

The chain carries TRBV5-4 and TRBJ2-1; a possible D gene is TRBD2 (6 bases). Per germline, CDR1 SGHNT and CDR2 YYREEE (reference sequence). This CDR3 spans 14 amino acids. V was pared by 6 bases and J by 4 bases, with 14 bases between. The CDR3 nucleotides read TGTGCCAGCAACCGAGCGGGTCTATACAATGAGCAGTTCTTC. The encoded protein is CASNRAGLYNEQFF.

This clone was counted only a few times. DNA for the CDR3: TGTGCCAGCAGCTCGGCTAGCGGGAGCTCCTACAATGAGCAGTTCTTC. Protein product: CASSSASGSSYNEQFF. The V and J genes are TRBV5-6 and TRBJ2-1; 10 nucleotides match TRBD2. This CDR3 contains 16 residues. With 3 bases clipped from V and 0 bases from J, the junction kept 3 bases outside the gene matches. Per germline, CDR1 SGHDT and CDR2 YYEEEE.

This clone was seen a single time. This chain links TRBV27 with TRBJ2-2, with D unclear. The ends were cut back, 5 bases at V and 2 bases at J, with 9 bases in the middle. The CDR3 spans 14 residues. The germline CDR1 and CDR2 sequences are MNHEY and SMNVEV (reference sequence). The CDR3 sequence: CASSITVNTGELFF. DNA of the CDR3: TGTGCCAGCAGTATCACAGTTAACACCGGGGAGCTGTTTTTT.

The rearrangement links TRBV5-1 to TRBJ1-1; no clear D gene. Germline V CDR1 and CDR2: SGHRS, YFSETQ. CDR3 length: 15 amino acids. Trimming stripped 6 bases from V and 0 bases from J, with 15 bases between. CDR3 in amino acids: CASTIAGGMNTEAFF. CDR3 nucleotide sequence: TGCGCCAGCACTATTGCGGGAGGGATGAACACTGAAGCTTTCTTT.

The V and J genes are TRBV4-1 and TRBJ1-2; D is possibly TRBD1 (6 bases). V gave up 4 bases and J gave up 2 bases, with 20 bases separating them. The CDR3 spans 17 residues. Per the germline V gene, CDR1 is MGHRA and CDR2 is YSYEKL. The CDR3 loop reads CASSPLRGLTVNYGYTF. The CDR3, as DNA: TGCGCCAGCAGCCCACTGCGGGGGCTCACAGTGAACTATGGCTACACCTTC.

The rearrangement links TRBV7-9 to TRBJ2-3; 7 nucleotides line up with TRBD2. CDR1 is SEHNR and CDR2 is FQNEAQ in the germline V gene (reference sequence). V lost 8 bases to trimming and J lost 5 bases; unmatched junction nucleotides: 1. The CDR3 contains 11 residues. The CDR3 protein is CASGGGDTQYF. CDR3 coding DNA: TGTGCCAGCGGGGGGGGAGATACGCAGTATTTT.

The V gene is TRBV28, the J gene TRBJ1-5; a possible D gene is TRBD1 (6 bases). From germline, CDR1 is MDHEN and CDR2 SYDVKM. V was clipped by 1 base and J by 4 bases, with 11 bases between them. The CDR3 runs to 15 residues. This chain's CDR3 is CASSLLQGRNQPQHF. As DNA, the CDR3 is TGTGCCAGCAGTTTATTACAGGGTCGGAATCAGCCCCAGCATTTT.

A single count supports this clone. The chain links TRBV28 to TRBJ1-1; D possibly corresponds to TRBD1 (6 bases). This CDR3 is built from 14 residues. Per the germline V gene, CDR1 is MDHEN and CDR2 is SYDVKM. Trimming removed 2 bases at V and 1 base at J, with 8 bases between. In DNA, the CDR3 is TGTGCCAGCAGTTTAACCAGGGGGAACACTGAAGCTTTCTTT. Amino acid sequence: CASSLTRGNTEAFF.

J is TRBJ2-6 and V is TRBV9; unclear D gene. This CDR3 is 15 amino acids long. Trimming removed 0 bases at V and 2 bases at J, with 6 bases between. Germline V gene sequence: CDR1 SGDLS, CDR2 YYNGEE. DNA for the CDR3: TGTGCCAGCAGCGTAGTCCGGGCTGGGGCCAACGTCCTGACTTTC. Residues: CASSVVRAGANVLTF.

The J gene is TRBJ1-1, the V gene TRBV5-6; tentative D call: TRBD1 (6 bases). The CDR3 runs 14 residues. In germline, CDR1 is SGHDT, CDR2 YYEEEE. The V end was cut by 4 bases, the J end by 2 bases, with 12 bases between. Here the CDR3 reads CASSPTGGNTEAFF. CDR3 DNA sequence: TGTGCCAGCAGCCCCACTGGGGGCAACACTGAAGCTTTCTTT.

This clone was seen more than once but under ten times. CDR3 DNA sequence: TGCGCCAGCAGCCAGGACCCCAGGGGGGGACTTAACTCTGAAGCTTTCTTT. Translation: CASSQDPRGGLNSEAFF. This chain connects TRBV5-1 to TRBJ1-1; 7 nucleotides line up with TRBD1. This CDR3 region has 17 residues. Germline CDR1 and CDR2: SGHRS and YFSETQ. Losses at the gene ends were 4 bases for V and 6 bases for J; bases not matched to a gene: 18.

The chain links TRBV27 to TRBJ2-6, with 7 bases matching TRBD1. The junction had 7 bases not matched to a gene; V was cut back by 5 bases and J by 0 bases. Germline V gene data show CDR1 as MNHEY and CDR2 as SMNVEV (reference sequence). This CDR3 has 17 amino acids. The CDR3 region is CASSKGAISSGANVLTF. In DNA form, the CDR3 reads TGTGCCAGCAGTAAGGGGGCGATAAGCTCTGGGGCCAACGTCCTGACTTTC.

This clone was detected once. The chain has TRBV24-1 and TRBJ2-1; no clear D gene. This CDR3 comprises 12 residues. Germline CDR1 is KGHDR and CDR2 is SFDVKD. V was shortened by 4 bases and J by 10 bases, with 10 bases between the two germline ends. The CDR3 spells CATSDQSREQFF. The CDR3 DNA follows: TGTGCCACCAGTGACCAGAGTCGGGAGCAGTTCTTC.

The V call is TRBV10-2, the J call TRBJ2-7; D not resolved. The CDR3 is made up of 12 amino acids. Trimming stripped 3 bases from V and 2 bases from J, with 5 bases between. Germline V CDR1 and CDR2: WSHSY, SAAADI. CDR3 sequence reads: CASSEGPYEQYF. Written as DNA, the CDR3 is TGCGCCAGCAGTGAAGGGCCCTACGAGCAGTACTTC.

The chain recombines TRBV10-1 with TRBJ2-3; 11 bases line up with TRBD2. Germline CDR1 is WNHNN and CDR2 is SYGVQD (reference sequence). The CDR3 spans 15 residues. V shed 2 bases and J 6 bases; nucleotides not matched to a gene: 4. CDR3 sequence reads: CASSEPGLAVDTQYF. CDR3 sequence (DNA): TGCGCCAGCAGTGAGCCGGGACTAGCGGTTGATACGCAGTATTTT.

This rearrangement joins TRBV6-1 to TRBJ1-2; TRBD1 might be the D (6 bases). The CDR3 is made up of 16 amino acids. Trimming removed 2 bases from V and 8 bases from J, with 21 bases in between. The germline CDR1 and CDR2 sequences are MNHNS and SASEGT. CDR3 region: CASSELRGGLRGGYTF. The CDR3 coding sequence is TGTGCCAGCAGTGAACTCCGCGGGGGGCTAAGGGGCGGCTACACCTTC.

This chain joins TRBV2 and TRBJ1-4, with 9 nucleotides matching TRBD1. Germline CDR1 is SNHLY and CDR2 is FYNNEI. This CDR3 has 15 amino acids. V gave up 4 bases and J gave up 5 bases; unmatched junction bases: 5. This CDR3 reads CASSASGTGNEKLFF. CDR3 in DNA: TGTGCCAGCAGTGCATCCGGGACAGGGAATGAAAAACTGTTTTTT.

Concerning this clone: The sample contains more than one DNA sequence encoding this CDR3. The genes are TRBV28 and TRBJ1-5, with D hard to call. V was trimmed by 3 bases and J by 3 bases, leaving 0 bases between them. CDR1 is MDHEN and CDR2 is SYDVKM in the germline V gene. The CDR3 is 11 residues long. The CDR3 DNA reads as TGTGCCAGCAGTTTCAATCAGCCCCAGCATTTT. It encodes CASSFNQPQHF.

The chain employs TRBV11-2 and TRBJ2-1, with 8 bases aligning to TRBD2. The ends lost 4 bases at V and 0 bases at J; junction bases unmatched: 8. The CDR3 length is 17 residues. Germline values: CDR1 SGHAT, CDR2 FQNNGV. CDR3 sequence reads: CASSSQAGATSYNEQFF. The CDR3, as DNA: TGTGCCAGCAGCTCCCAAGCGGGGGCGACCTCCTACAATGAGCAGTTCTTC.

The gene calls are TRBV5-1 and TRBJ1-1; TRBD1 agrees at 9 bases. CDR3 length: 14 residues. Germline lookup yields CDR1 SGHRS and CDR2 YFSETQ. Trimming at V came to 1 base and at J to 4 bases, leaving 2 bases not matched to a gene. The CDR3 nucleotides read TGCGCCAGCAGCTTGATGACAGGGGGCACTGAAGCTTTCTTT. This encodes CASSLMTGGTEAFF.